A selection of T cell receptor beta chains follows, all from one sample in a study of blood T cell repertoires in COVID-19. Method: immunoSEQ multiplex PCR; TCRdb's copy keeps in-frame clones and lacks some. This sample has 150,000 or so clones, with about four fifths found just once. Sequencing was carried out using peripheral blood. The receptors stem from a human donor with acute or convalescent COVID-19. The donor label of this sample is uncertain. Both conserved end residues are part of each CDR3. A D gene is named only where the DNA matches it firmly.

j_gene,v_gene,d_gene,CDR3aa,CDR3nt
TRBJ2-6,TRBV27,.,CASSAGFGANVLTF,TGTGCCAGCAGTGCAGGGTTTGGGGCCAACGTCCTGACTTTC
TRBJ1-1,TRBV5-1,.,CASSLVGSSNTEAFF,TGCGCCAGCAGCTTGGTGGGGAGTTCGAACACTGAAGCTTTCTTT
TRBJ2-3,TRBV5-1,TRBD1,CASSEPGTGPLGDTQYF,TGCGCCAGCAGCGAACCCGGGACAGGGCCCCTCGGGGATACGCAGTATTTT
TRBJ1-4,TRBV6-2/TRBV6-3,.,CASSSSTNEKLFF,TGTGCCAGCAGTTCCTCAACTAATGAAAAACTGTTTTTT
TRBJ1-2,TRBV15,.,CATSRDPGSYGYTF,TGTGCCACCAGCAGAGATCCTGGGAGCTATGGCTACACCTTC
TRBJ1-5,TRBV4-2,TRBD1,CASSQARTGGGYQPQHF,TGTGCCAGCAGCCAAGCTAGGACAGGGGGCGGTTATCAGCCCCAGCATTTT
TRBJ2-5,TRBV9,TRBD2,CASSGGLAGGSRETQYF,TGTGCCAGCAGCGGGGGACTAGCGGGTGGGTCAAGGGAGACCCAGTACTTC
TRBJ1-1,TRBV5-5,.,CATHRVSNTEAFF,TGTGCCACCCACAGGGTATCGAACACTGAAGCTTTCTTT
TRBJ2-1,TRBV6-5,TRBD2,CASSYDSGGKQFF,TGTGCCAGCAGTTACGATAGCGGGGGGAAGCAGTTCTTC
TRBJ1-1,TRBV3-1/TRBV3-2,.,CASSQDPHRQAFF,TGTGCCAGCAGCCAAGATCCCCACAGGCAAGCTTTCTTT